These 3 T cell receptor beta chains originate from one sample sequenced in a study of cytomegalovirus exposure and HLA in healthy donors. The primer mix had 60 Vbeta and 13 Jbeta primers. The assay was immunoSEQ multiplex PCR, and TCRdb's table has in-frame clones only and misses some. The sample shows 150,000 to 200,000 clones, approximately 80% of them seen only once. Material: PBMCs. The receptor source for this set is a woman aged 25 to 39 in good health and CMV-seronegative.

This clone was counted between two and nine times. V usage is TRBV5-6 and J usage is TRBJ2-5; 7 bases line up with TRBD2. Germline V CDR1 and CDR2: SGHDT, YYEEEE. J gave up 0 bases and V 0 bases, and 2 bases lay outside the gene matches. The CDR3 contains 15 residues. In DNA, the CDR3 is TGTGCCAGCAGCTTGGCACGGGGGGACCAAGAGACCCAGTACTTC. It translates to CASSLARGDQETQYF.

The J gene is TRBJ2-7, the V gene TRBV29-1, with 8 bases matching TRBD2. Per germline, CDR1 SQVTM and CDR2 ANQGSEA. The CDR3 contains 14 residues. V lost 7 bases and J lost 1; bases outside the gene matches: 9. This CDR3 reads CSALGGLVSYEQYF. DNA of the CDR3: TGCAGCGCCTTAGGGGGACTAGTTTCCTACGAGCAGTACTTC.

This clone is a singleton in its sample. The chain's CDR3 is CASSQDFGTPSYEQYF. In nucleotides, the CDR3 is TGCGCCAGCAGCCAGGATTTTGGGACTCCAAGCTACGAGCAGTACTTC. This chain joins TRBV4-3 and TRBJ2-7; perhaps TRBD2 as D (6 bases). CDR1 and CDR2 (germline): LGHNA, YSLEER. This CDR3 has 16 amino acids. Trimming pared 3 bases from V and 3 bases from J, leaving 18 bases between.